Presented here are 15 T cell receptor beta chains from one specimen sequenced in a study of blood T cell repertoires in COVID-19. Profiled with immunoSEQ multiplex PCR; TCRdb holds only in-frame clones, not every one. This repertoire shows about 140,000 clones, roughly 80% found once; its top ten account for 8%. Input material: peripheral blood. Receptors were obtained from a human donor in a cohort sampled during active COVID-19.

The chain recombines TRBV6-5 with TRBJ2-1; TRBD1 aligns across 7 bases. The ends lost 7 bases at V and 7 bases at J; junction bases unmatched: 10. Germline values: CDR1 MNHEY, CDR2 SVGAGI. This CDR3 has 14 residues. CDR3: CASTMTGSLNEQFF. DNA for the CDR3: TGTGCCAGCACCATGACAGGGTCTTTAAATGAGCAGTTCTTC.

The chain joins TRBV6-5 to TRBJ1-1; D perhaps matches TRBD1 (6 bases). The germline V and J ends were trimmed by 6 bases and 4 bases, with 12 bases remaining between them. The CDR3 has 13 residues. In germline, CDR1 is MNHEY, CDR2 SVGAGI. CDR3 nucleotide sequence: TGTGCCAGCAGGGGGACATACGGCACTGAAGCTTTCTTT. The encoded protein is CASRGTYGTEAFF.

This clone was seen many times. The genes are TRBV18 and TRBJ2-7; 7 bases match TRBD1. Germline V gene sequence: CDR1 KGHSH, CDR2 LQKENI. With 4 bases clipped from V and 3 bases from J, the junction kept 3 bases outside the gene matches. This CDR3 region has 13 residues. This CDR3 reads CASSRQGGYEQYF. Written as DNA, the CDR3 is TGTGCCAGCTCACGACAGGGCGGCTACGAGCAGTACTTC.

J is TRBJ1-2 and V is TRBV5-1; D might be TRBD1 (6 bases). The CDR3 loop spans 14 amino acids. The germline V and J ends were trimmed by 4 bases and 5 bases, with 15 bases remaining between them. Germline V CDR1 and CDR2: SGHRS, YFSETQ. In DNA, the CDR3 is TGCGCCAGCAGCCAACAGGGTCTGGGGTATGGCTACACCTTC. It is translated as CASSQQGLGYGYTF.

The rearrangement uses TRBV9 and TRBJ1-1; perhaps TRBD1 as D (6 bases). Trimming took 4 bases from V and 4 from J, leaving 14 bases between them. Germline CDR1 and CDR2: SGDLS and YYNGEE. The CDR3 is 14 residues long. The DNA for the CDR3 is TGTGCCAGCAGCAAACGAGGGGGGGTCACTGAAGCTTTCTTT. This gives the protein CASSKRGGVTEAFF. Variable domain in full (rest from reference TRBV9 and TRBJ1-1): DSGVTQTPKHLITATGQRVTLRCSPRSGDLSVYWYQQSLDQGLQFLIQYYNGEERAKGNILERFSAQQFPDLHSELNLSSLELGDSALYFCASSKRGGVTEAFFGQGTRLTVV.

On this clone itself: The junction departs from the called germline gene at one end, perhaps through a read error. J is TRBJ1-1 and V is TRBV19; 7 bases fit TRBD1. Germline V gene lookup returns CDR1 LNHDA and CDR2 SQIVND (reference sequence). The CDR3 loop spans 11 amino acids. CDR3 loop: CASTSDRVTDF. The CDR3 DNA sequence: TGTGCCAGTACCAGTGACAGGGTTACGGATTTT.

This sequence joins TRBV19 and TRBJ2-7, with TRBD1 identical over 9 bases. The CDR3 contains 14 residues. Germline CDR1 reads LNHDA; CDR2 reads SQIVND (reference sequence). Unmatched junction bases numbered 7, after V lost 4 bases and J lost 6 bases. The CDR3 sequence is CASSKGQGTAEQYF. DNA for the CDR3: TGTGCCAGTAGTAAGGGACAGGGAACGGCCGAGCAGTACTTC.

The CDR3 DNA reads TGTGCCAGCAGCCCAGTGACAGGGGGCATGGGAGATACGCAGTATTTT. Residues: CASSPVTGGMGDTQYF. The V gene is TRBV5-4, the J gene TRBJ2-3, with 10 bases identical to TRBD1. Germline assignment: CDR1 SGHNT and CDR2 YYREEE (reference sequence). The CDR3 loop spans 16 amino acids. Unmatched junction bases numbered 10, after V lost 4 bases and J lost 5 bases.

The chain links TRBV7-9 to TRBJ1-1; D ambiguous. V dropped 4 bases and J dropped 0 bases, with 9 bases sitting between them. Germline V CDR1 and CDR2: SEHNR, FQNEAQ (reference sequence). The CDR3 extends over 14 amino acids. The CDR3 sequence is CASSSQAMNTEAFF. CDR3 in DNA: TGTGCCAGCAGCTCCCAGGCGATGAACACTGAAGCTTTCTTT.

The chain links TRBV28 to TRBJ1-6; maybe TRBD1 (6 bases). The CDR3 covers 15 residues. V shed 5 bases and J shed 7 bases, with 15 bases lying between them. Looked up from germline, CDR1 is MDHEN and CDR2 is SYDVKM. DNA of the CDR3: TGTGCCAGCAGTCCGTACGGACAGCCCAATTCACCCCTCCACTTT. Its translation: CASSPYGQPNSPLHF.

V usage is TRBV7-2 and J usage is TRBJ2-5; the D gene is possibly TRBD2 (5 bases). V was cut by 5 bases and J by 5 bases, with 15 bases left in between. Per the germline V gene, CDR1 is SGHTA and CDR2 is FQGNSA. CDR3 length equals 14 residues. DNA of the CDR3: TGTGCCAGCAGCGCGAAAGGACTTGGGGAGACCCAGTACTTC. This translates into CASSAKGLGETQYF.

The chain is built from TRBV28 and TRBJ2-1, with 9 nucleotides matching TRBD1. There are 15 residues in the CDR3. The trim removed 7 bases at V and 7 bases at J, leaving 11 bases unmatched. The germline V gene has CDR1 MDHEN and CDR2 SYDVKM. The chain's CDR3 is CASNPGTGGGNEQFF. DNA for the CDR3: TGTGCCAGCAACCCAGGTACAGGGGGCGGGAATGAGCAGTTCTTC.

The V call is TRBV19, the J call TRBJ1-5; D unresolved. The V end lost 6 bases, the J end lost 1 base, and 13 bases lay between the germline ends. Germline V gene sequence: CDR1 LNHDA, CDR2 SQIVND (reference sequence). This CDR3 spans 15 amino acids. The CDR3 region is CASSPQAGSNQPQHF. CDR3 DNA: TGTGCCAGTAGCCCCCAGGCTGGAAGCAATCAGCCCCAGCATTTT.

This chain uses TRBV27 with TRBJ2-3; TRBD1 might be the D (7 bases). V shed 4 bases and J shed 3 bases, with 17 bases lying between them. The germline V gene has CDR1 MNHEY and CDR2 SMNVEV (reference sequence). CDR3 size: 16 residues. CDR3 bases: TGTGCCAGCAGTTCCAAGGGGGCCGCGGGAACAGATACGCAGTATTTT. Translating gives CASSSKGAAGTDTQYF.

The CDR3 sequence: CSVENRGAGEKLFF. The DNA for the CDR3 is TGCAGCGTTGAAAACAGGGGGGCGGGTGAAAAACTGTTTTTT. The chain has TRBV29-1 and TRBJ1-4; 8 bases are shared with TRBD1. Per germline, CDR1 SQVTM and CDR2 ANQGSEA. The CDR3 runs 14 residues. The trim removed 2 bases at V and 7 bases at J, leaving 6 bases unmatched.